Described below is a single T cell receptor (beta chain) sequence and its context. No antigen is known for it. This sample stems from a study of T-cell reconstitution after alpha-beta-depleted transplantation in children. General study results and limits: Newly produced T cells mostly accounted for T-cell counts and diversity one year post-transplant. Several patients had high TCRbeta diversity at day 60; it came from surviving recipient T cells and thymic progenitors. There were reportedly several hundred expanded graft clones from which alpha-beta T cells came about two months after transplant.

Unique molecular identifiers were incorporated during preparation of the TCRbeta library. MiXCR, run by TCRdb on the PCR reads, gives a single entry per CDR3 protein. Of over 80,000 distinct CDR3 sequences detected, roughly a quarter appear once; the ten largest clones hold roughly 23%. This TCR was sampled from a boy aged 2 to 10 with acute lymphoblastic leukemia, due to receive a stem cell transplant. The sequenced sample was PBMCs, obtained before TCRalphabeta/CD19-depleted stem cell transplant.

CDR3 coding DNA: TGCGCCAGCAGCTCCTCCAAGACTAGCGGCTTGTACCAAGAGACCCAGTACTTC. This translates into CASSSSKTSGLYQETQYF. The chain uses TRBV5-1 and TRBJ2-5; 9 bases are shared with TRBD2. J was trimmed by 0 bases and V by 3 bases; bases with no gene match: 12. The germline V gene encodes CDR1 SGHRS and CDR2 YFSETQ. The CDR3 runs to 18 residues.